This record covers a single TCR beta chain. The table came from immunoSEQ multiplex PCR; TCRdb's copy has only in-frame clones and leaves some out. The data contain around 250,000 clones, approximately 85% of them singletons. This record belongs to a study of blood T cell repertoires in COVID-19. Study details: The samples span acute and convalescent COVID-19 from the United States, Italy and Spain.

Trimming left V 5 bases short and J 4 bases short, with 20 bases between. The CDR3 totals 16 residues. Germline V gene lookup returns CDR1 SEHNR and CDR2 FQNEAQ (reference sequence). Sequencing was performed on peripheral blood. This sequence originates from a human donor in a cohort sampled during active COVID-19. This chain joins TRBV7-9 and TRBJ1-2; D is ambiguous. The chain's CDR3 is CASSPPSAGGIYGYTF. The CDR3 bases are TGTGCCAGCAGCCCGCCCTCCGCCGGAGGCATCTATGGCTACACCTTC. The full variable domain, in which reference TRBV7-9 and TRBJ1-2 provide the parts outside the CDR3, is DTGVSQNPRHKITKRGQNVTFRCDPISEHNRLYWYRQTLGQGPEFLTYFQNEAQLEKSRLLSDRFSAERPKGSFSTLEIQRTEQGDSAMYLCASSPPSAGGIYGYTFGSGTRLTVV.